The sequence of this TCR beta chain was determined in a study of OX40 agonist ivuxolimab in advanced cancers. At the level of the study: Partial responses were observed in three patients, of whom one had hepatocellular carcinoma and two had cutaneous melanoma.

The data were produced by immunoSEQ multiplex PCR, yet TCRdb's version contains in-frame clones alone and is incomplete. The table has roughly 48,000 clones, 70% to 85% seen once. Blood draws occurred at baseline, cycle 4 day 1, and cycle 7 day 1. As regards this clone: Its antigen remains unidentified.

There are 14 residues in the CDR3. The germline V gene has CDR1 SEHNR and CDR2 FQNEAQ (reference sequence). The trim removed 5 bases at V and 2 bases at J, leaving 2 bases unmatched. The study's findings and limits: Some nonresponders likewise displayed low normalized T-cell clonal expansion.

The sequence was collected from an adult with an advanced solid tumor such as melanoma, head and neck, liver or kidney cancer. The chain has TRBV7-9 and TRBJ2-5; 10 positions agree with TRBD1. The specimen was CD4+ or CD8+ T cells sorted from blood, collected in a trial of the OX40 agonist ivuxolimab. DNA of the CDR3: TGTGCCAGCAGCGTGGACAGGGGGCAAGAGACCCAGTACTTC. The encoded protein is CASSVDRGQETQYF. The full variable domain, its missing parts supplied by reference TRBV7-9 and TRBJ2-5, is DTGVSQNPRHKITKRGQNVTFRCDPISEHNRLYWYRQTLGQGPEFLTYFQNEAQLEKSRLLSDRFSAERPKGSFSTLEIQRTEQGDSAMYLCASSVDRGQETQYFGPGTRLLVL.